This T cell receptor (beta chain) was recovered during a study of OX40 agonist ivuxolimab in advanced cancers. V was trimmed by 2 bases and J by 0 bases, leaving 8 bases between them. CDR1 is SGHTA, CDR2 FQGNSA, per germline. This CDR3 region has 14 residues. This clone has a single count. Profiled with immunoSEQ multiplex PCR; TCRdb holds only in-frame clones, not every one. The repertoire holds about 82,000 clones, with approximately 87% as singletons. The J gene is TRBJ2-7, the V gene TRBV7-2; no firm D call. This clonotype originated in an adult with an advanced solid tumor such as melanoma, head and neck, liver or kidney cancer. Here the sequenced sample was CD4+ or CD8+ T cells sorted from blood, taken in a trial of the OX40 agonist ivuxolimab. The CDR3 is CASSLLQSSYEQYF. The CDR3 coding sequence is TGTGCCAGCAGCTTACTTCAGAGCTCCTACGAGCAGTACTTC.